A single sample gave rise to the 12 T cell receptor beta chains below, sequenced in a study of blood T cell repertoires in COVID-19. Method: immunoSEQ multiplex PCR; TCRdb's copy keeps in-frame clones and lacks some. The sample contains about 170,000 clones, roughly 87% of which appear only once. Sequencing input: peripheral blood. Every receptor here comes from a woman aged 45-60 years with acute or convalescent COVID-19.

This chain connects TRBV30 to TRBJ2-2; 9 positions match TRBD2. The CDR3 extends over 16 amino acids. Germline-derived CDR1 and CDR2 are GTSNPN and SVGIG (reference sequence). V shed 6 bases and J 7 bases; nucleotides not matched to a gene: 15. CDR3 DNA sequence: TGTGCCTGTCAGGGCGGGAGGGGATTCCGGGGCGGGGAGCTGTTTTTT. Translating it yields CACQGGRGFRGGELFF.

The rearrangement joins TRBV2 to TRBJ2-6, with TRBD1 identical over 9 bases. CDR1 SNHLY and CDR2 FYNNEI come from the germline V gene. V shed 8 bases and J 2 bases; nucleotides not matched to a gene: 4. CDR3 length: 15 residues. The CDR3 here is CASRQGETGANVLTF. Here the CDR3 DNA reads TGTGCCAGCCGACAGGGGGAGACTGGGGCCAACGTCCTGACTTTC.

The chain joins TRBV6-1 to TRBJ2-3; 11 nucleotides agree with TRBD2. With V trimmed by 3 bases and J by 9 bases, 5 bases remained unmatched. Germline values: CDR1 MNHNS, CDR2 SASEGT. The CDR3 loop spans 14 amino acids. Written as DNA, the CDR3 is TGTGCCAGCAGTGAGGGACTAGCGGTGGGAACGCAGTATTTT. Its protein product is CASSEGLAVGTQYF.

V is TRBV2 and J is TRBJ1-5; a possible D gene is TRBD1 (6 bases). Germline V gives CDR1 SNHLY, CDR2 FYNNEI. The CDR3 contains 15 residues. Trimming removed 5 bases at V and 5 bases at J, with 16 bases between. The CDR3 spells CASSTQTGPDQPQHF. The CDR3 coding sequence is TGTGCCAGCAGTACCCAGACAGGCCCGGATCAGCCCCAGCATTTT.

The chain joins TRBV2 to TRBJ1-5; 10 positions match TRBD1. V shed 6 bases, J shed 1 base, and the junction held 3 bases outside the gene matches. This CDR3 region has 15 residues. Germline V gene lookup returns CDR1 SNHLY and CDR2 FYNNEI. The CDR3 spells CASRTGGVSNQPQHF. The CDR3 DNA follows: TGTGCCAGCAGGACAGGGGGCGTGAGCAATCAGCCCCAGCATTTT.

The rearrangement uses TRBV6-5 and TRBJ1-1; possible D gene TRBD1, 6 bases. V gave up 1 base and J gave up 1 base, with 10 bases separating them. The CDR3 sequence is 15 residues long. Germline-derived CDR1 and CDR2 are MNHEY and SVGAGI. DNA for the CDR3: TGTGCCAGCAGTTACTACGCGGGGGCGAACACTGAAGCTTTCTTT. As protein: CASSYYAGANTEAFF.

This rearrangement joins TRBV4-2 to TRBJ1-1; unclear D gene. The CDR3 covers 14 residues. Deletions cut 0 bases from V and 1 base from J, with 6 bases between. Germline lookup yields CDR1 LGHNA and CDR2 YNFKEQ. CDR3 loop: CASSQDWANTEAFF. Here the CDR3 DNA reads TGTGCCAGCAGCCAAGACTGGGCGAACACTGAAGCTTTCTTT.

In nucleotides, the CDR3 is TGTGCCAGCTCCCTAGCGGCCTCCTACGAGCAGTACTTC. It translates to CASSLAASYEQYF. V is TRBV6-5 and J is TRBJ2-7; 7 bases match TRBD2. CDR1 MNHEY and CDR2 SVGAGI come from the germline V gene. Losses at the gene ends were 8 bases for V and 0 bases for J; bases not matched to a gene: 4. The CDR3 totals 13 residues.

The rearrangement joins TRBV6-5 to TRBJ1-1, with 8 bases identical to TRBD1. Germline values: CDR1 MNHEY, CDR2 SVGAGI. The CDR3 length is 16 residues. Losses at the gene ends were 2 bases for V and 3 bases for J; bases not matched to a gene: 8. The CDR3 here is CASSYLRDRFHTEAFF. The CDR3 DNA reads TGTGCCAGCAGTTACCTCCGGGACAGGTTCCACACTGAAGCTTTCTTT.

The chain has TRBV9 and TRBJ1-4; 9 bases fit TRBD1. The V gene's germline CDR1 is SGDLS and CDR2 YYNGEE. The V and J ends lost 0 bases and 4 bases, in that order; junction bases with no gene match: 1. The CDR3 length is 15 residues. This CDR3 reads CASSVGTGVNEKLFF. The CDR3 nucleotides read TGTGCCAGCAGCGTAGGGACAGGGGTTAATGAAAAACTGTTTTTT.

The chain is built from TRBV30 and TRBJ1-2; a weak D match, TRBD1 (5 bases). Germline V gene lookup returns CDR1 GTSNPN and CDR2 SVGIG (reference sequence). CDR3 size: 13 residues. Trimming removed 5 bases at V and 3 bases at J, with 13 bases between. The CDR3 sequence: CAWQGFSDYGYTF. Here the CDR3 DNA reads TGTGCCTGGCAGGGATTCTCGGACTATGGCTACACCTTC.

The rearrangement links TRBV27 to TRBJ2-5; 8 nucleotides align to TRBD2. The CDR3 runs to 14 residues. In germline, CDR1 is MNHEY, CDR2 SMNVEV (reference sequence). Trimming at V came to 5 bases and at J to 10 bases, leaving 12 bases not matched to a gene. The CDR3 is CASSPYSGLGNQYF. CDR3 coding DNA: TGTGCCAGCAGTCCTTACTCGGGACTAGGCAACCAGTACTTC.